The present T cell receptor beta chain was sequenced within a study of CD8+CD57+ T cells in acquired aplastic anemia. On the study more broadly: CD4+ and CD8+ cells, once sorted, gave DNA averaging 3.2 ug.

Template material for TCR beta VDJ and CDR3 profiling consisted of genomic DNA. From the reads, TCRdb called clonotypes with MiXCR, one entry per CDR3 protein. The data contain about 400,000 distinct CDR3 sequences, 60% to 80% of them singletons. To note about this clonotype: Its antigen remains unidentified.

This CDR3 comprises 13 residues. The V gene lost 4 bases and the J gene lost 13 bases, with 18 bases spanning the gap. Germline CDR1 SGDLS, CDR2 YYNGEE. Study-level points and caveats: For CD8+ Simpson's diversity, patients and controls showed no significant difference.

The specimen was sorted CD4+, CD8+, or CD8+CD57+ T cells (not recorded which) from PBMCs. This chain links TRBV9 with TRBJ1-5; no clear D. The sequence was obtained from a human donor in good health, serving as a control. CDR3 DNA: TGTGCCAGCAGCCGACAAACACGGACGAAACAGCATTTT. As protein: CASSRQTRTKQHF.